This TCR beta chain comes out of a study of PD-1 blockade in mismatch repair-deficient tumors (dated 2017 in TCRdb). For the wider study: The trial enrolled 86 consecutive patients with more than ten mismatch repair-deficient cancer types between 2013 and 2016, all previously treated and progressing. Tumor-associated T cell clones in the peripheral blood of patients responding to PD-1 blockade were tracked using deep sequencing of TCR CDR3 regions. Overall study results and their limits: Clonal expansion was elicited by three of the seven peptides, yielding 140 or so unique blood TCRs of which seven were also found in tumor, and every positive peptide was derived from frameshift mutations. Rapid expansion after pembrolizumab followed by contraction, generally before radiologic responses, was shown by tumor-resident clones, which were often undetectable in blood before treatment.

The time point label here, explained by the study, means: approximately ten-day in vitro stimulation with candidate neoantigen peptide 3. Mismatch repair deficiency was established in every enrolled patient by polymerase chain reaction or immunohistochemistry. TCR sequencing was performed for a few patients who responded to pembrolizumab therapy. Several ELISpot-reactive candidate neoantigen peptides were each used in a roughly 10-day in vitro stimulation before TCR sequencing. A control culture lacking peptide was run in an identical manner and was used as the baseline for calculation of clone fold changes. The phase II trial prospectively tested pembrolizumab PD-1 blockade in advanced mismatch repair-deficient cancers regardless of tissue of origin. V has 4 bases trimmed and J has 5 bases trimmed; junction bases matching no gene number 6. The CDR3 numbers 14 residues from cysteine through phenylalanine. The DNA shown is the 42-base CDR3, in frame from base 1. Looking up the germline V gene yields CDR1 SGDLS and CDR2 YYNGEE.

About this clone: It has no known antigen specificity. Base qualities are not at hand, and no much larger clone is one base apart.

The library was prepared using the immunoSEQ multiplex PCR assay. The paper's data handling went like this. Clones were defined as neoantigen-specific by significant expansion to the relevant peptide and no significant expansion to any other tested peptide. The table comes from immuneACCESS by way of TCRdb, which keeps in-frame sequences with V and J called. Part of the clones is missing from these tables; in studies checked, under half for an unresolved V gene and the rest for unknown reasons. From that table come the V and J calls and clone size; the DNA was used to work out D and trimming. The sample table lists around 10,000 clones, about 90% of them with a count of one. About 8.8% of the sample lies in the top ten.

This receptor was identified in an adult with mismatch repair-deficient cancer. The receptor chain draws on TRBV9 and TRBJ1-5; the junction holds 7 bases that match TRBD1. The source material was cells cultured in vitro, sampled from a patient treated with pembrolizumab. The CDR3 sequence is CASSRQGGDQPQHF. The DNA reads TGTGCCAGCAGCCGACAGGGTGGGGATCAGCCCCAGCATTTT. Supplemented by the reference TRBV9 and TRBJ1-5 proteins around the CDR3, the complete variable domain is DSGVTQTPKHLITATGQRVTLRCSPRSGDLSVYWYQQSLDQGLQFLIQYYNGEERAKGNILERFSAQQFPDLHSELNLSSLELGDSALYFCASSRQGGDQPQHFGDGTRLSIL.